The TCR beta chain under discussion was sequenced for a study of vaccination and CD4 T cells after COVID-19. A remark on this clonotype: Antigen unknown.

Treatment of the sample: roughly 10-day PBMC culture with coronavirus spike peptide pools or control peptides (ViraFEST assay). For ViraFEST, peptide pools expanded antigen-specific T cells, after which the TCRs were sequenced. With 2 bases removed from V and 4 bases from J, the gap between germline ends came to 9 bases. The CDR3 is made up of 14 amino acids. Study findings and constraints: Spike mono-reactivity applied to 304 of 307 vaccine-specific clones detected in convalescent patients.

Cultured CD4+ T cell DNA was sequenced using the Oncomine TCR Beta short-read assay. In this case, cultured CD4+ T cells provided the extracted genomic DNA. TCRdb passed the PCR reads through MiXCR, listing each CDR3 protein once. The table has around 15,000 distinct CDR3 sequences, about 48% seen once. This sample comprised CD4+ T cells from blood, cultured in vitro, obtained before SARS-CoV-2 vaccination. This chain joins TRBV12-3 or TRBV12-4 and TRBJ1-5, with D hard to call. This sequence originates from a human donor who had recovered from COVID-19. CDR3 DNA sequence: TGTGCCAGCAGTTTAAGGTTGGAAAATCAGCCCCAGCATTTT. This translates into CASSLRLENQPQHF.